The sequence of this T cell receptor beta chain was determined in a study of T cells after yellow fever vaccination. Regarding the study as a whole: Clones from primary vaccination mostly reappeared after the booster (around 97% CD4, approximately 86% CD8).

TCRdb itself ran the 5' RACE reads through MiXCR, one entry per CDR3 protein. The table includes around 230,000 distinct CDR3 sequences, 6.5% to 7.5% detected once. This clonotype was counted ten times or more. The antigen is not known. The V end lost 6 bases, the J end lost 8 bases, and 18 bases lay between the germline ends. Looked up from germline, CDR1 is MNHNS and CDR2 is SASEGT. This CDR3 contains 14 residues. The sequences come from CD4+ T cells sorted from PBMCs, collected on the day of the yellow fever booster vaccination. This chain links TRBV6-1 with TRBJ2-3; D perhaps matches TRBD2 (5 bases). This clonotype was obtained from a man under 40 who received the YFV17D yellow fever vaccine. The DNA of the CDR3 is TGTGCCAGCAGGAGAATAGAGGGCCCGGGTACGCAGTATTTT. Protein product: CASRRIEGPGTQYF.